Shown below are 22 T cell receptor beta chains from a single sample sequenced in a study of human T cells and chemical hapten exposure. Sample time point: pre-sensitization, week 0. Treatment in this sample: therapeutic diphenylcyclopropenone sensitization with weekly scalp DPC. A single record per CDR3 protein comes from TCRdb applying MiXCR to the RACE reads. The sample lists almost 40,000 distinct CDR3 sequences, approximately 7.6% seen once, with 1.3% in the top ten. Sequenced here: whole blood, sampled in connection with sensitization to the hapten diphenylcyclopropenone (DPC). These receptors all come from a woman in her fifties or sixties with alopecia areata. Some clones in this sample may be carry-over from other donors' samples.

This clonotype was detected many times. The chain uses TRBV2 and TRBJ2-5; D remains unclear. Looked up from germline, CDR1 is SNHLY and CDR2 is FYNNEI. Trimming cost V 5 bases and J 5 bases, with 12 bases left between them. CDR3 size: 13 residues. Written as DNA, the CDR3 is TGTGCCAGCAGTCGACCCCCGCAGGAGACCCAGTACTTC. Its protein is CASSRPPQETQYF.

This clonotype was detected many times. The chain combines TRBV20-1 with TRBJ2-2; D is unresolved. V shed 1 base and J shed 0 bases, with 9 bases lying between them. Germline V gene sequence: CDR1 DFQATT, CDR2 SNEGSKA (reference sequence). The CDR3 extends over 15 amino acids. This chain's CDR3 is CSARAEPANTGELFF. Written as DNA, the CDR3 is TGCAGTGCTAGAGCGGAGCCTGCGAACACCGGGGAGCTGTTTTTT.

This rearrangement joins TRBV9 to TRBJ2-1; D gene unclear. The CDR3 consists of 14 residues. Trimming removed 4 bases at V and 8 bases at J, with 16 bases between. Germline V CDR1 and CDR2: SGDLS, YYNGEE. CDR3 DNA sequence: TGTGCCAGCAGCTTCGGCCGGGCAGCATATGAGCAGTTCTTC. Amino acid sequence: CASSFGRAAYEQFF.

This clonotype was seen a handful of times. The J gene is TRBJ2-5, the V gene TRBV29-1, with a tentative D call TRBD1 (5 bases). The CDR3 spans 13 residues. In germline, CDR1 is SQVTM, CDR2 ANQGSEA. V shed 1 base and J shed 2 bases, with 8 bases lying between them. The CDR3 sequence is CSVEGQLQETQYF. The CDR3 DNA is TGCAGCGTTGAAGGACAGTTACAAGAGACCCAGTACTTC.

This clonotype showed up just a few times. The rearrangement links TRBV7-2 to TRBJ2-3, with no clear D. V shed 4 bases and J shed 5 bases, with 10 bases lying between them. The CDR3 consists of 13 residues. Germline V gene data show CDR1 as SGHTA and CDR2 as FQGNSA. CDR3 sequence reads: CASSWVARDTQYF. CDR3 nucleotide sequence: TGTGCCAGCAGCTGGGTTGCGAGAGATACGCAGTATTTT.

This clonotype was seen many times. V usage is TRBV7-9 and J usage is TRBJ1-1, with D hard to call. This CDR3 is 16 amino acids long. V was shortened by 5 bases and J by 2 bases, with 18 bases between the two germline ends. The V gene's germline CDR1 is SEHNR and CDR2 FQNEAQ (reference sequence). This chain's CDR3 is CASSTRPNPGNTEAFF. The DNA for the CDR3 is TGTGCCAGCAGCACCCGACCGAATCCGGGTAACACTGAAGCTTTCTTT.

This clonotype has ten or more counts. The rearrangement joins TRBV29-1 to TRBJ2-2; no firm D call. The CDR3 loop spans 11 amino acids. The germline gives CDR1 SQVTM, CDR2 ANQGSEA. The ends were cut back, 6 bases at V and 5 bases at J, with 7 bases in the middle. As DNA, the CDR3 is TGCAGCGTGGAGAGAACCGGGGAGCTGTTTTTT. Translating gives CSVERTGELFF.

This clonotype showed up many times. The CDR3 DNA follows: TGTGCCAGCAGCGTAGGAAATAGCAATCAGCCCCAGCATTTT. This gives the protein CASSVGNSNQPQHF. The genes are TRBV9 and TRBJ1-5; no reliable D call. The germline CDR1 and CDR2 sequences are SGDLS and YYNGEE. The CDR3 covers 14 residues. Trimming stripped 0 bases from V and 0 bases from J, with 4 bases between.

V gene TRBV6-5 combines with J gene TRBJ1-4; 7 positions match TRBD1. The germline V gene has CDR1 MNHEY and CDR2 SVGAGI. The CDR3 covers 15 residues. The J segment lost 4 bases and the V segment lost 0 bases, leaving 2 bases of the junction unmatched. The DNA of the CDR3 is TGTGCCAGCAGTTACTCCAGGGGGGTTAATGAAAAACTGTTTTTT. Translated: CASSYSRGVNEKLFF.

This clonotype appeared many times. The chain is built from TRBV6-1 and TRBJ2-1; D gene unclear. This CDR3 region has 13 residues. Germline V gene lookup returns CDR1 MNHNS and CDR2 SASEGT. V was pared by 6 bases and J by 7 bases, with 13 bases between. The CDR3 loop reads CASRPTLVNEQFF. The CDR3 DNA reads TGTGCCAGCAGGCCCACCTTGGTAAATGAGCAGTTCTTC.

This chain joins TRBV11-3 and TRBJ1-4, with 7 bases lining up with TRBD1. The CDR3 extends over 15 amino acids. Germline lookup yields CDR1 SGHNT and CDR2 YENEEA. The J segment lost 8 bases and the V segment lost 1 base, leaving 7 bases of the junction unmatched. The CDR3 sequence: CASSLVRGFGEKLFF. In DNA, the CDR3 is TGTGCCAGCAGCTTAGTCAGGGGGTTTGGAGAAAAACTGTTTTTT.

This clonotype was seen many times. The CDR3 DNA follows: TGCAGCGCCGGCAGGGGGCCCTACGAGCAGTACTTC. Amino acids: CSAGRGPYEQYF. The chain is built from TRBV29-1 and TRBJ2-7, with 8 bases identical to TRBD1. With V trimmed by 7 bases and J by 2 bases, 4 bases remained unmatched. Germline V gene lookup returns CDR1 SQVTM and CDR2 ANQGSEA. CDR3 length equals 12 residues.

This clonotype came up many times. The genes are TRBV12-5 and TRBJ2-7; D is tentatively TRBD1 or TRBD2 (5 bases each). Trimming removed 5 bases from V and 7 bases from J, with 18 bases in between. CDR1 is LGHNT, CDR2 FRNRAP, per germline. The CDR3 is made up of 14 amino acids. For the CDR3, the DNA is TGTGCTAGTGGTACCGGGGACCCAACGCGGGAGCAGTACTTC. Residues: CASGTGDPTREQYF.

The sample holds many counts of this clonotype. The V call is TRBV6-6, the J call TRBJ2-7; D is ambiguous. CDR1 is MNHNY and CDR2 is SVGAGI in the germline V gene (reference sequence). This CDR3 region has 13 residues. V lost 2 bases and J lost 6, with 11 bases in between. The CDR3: CASSYPNHGEQYF. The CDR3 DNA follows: TGTGCCAGCAGTTACCCTAACCATGGCGAGCAGTACTTC.

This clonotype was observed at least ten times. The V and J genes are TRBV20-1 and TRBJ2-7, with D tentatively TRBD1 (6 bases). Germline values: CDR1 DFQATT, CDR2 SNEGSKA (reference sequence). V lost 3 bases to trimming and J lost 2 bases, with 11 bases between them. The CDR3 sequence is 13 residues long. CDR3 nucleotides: TGCAGTGCTAGCCAAGGACAGCCCTACGAGCAGTACTTC. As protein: CSASQGQPYEQYF.

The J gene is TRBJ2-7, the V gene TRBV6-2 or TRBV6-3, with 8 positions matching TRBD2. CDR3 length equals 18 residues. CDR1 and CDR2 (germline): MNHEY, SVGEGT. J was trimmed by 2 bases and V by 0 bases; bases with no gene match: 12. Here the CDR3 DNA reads TGTGCCAGCAGTTACTCCCTTCCCCCAACTAGCGGACCCTACGAGCAGTACTTC. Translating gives CASSYSLPPTSGPYEQYF.

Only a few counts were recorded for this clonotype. CDR3 amino acids: CSARDPGVSGGELFF. In DNA form, the CDR3 reads TGCAGTGCTAGAGATCCGGGAGTCTCCGGCGGGGAGCTGTTTTTT. The chain recombines TRBV20-1 with TRBJ2-2, with a tentative D call TRBD2 (6 bases). V was pared by 0 bases and J by 7 bases, with 15 bases between. Germline V gene data show CDR1 as DFQATT and CDR2 as SNEGSKA (reference sequence). CDR3 length: 15 amino acids.

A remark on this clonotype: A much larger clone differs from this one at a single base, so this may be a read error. CDR3 sequence (DNA): TGTGCCAGCAGATGGAGGTTGACTAGCGGGATAAAGGAGCAGTTCTTC. Its protein product is CASRWRLTSGIKEQFF. The genes are TRBV6-2 or TRBV6-3 and TRBJ2-1, with 11 nucleotides matching TRBD2. There are 16 residues in the CDR3. Trimming took 6 bases from V and 10 from J; bases not matched to a gene: 14. Germline V CDR1 and CDR2: MNHEY, SVGEGT.

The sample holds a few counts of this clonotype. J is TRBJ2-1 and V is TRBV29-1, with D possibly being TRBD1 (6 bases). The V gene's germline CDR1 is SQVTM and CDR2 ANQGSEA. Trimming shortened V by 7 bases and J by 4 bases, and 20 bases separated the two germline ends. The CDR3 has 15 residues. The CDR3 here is CSAPLYTGMYNEQFF. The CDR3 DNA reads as TGCAGCGCTCCCCTCTATACAGGGATGTACAATGAGCAGTTCTTC.

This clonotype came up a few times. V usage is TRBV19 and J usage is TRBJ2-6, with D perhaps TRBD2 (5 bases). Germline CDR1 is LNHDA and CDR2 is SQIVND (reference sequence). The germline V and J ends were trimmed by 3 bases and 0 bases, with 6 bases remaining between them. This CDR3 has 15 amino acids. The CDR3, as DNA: TGTGCCAGTAGTATTGGGAGCTCTGGGGCCAACGTCCTGACTTTC. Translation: CASSIGSSGANVLTF.

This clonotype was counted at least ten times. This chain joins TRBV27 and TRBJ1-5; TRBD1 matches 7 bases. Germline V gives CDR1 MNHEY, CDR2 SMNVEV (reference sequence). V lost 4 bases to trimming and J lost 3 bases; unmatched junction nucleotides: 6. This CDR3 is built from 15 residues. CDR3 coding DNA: TGTGCCAGCAGTTCCATGACAGGGTCCAATCAGCCCCAGCATTTT. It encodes CASSSMTGSNQPQHF.

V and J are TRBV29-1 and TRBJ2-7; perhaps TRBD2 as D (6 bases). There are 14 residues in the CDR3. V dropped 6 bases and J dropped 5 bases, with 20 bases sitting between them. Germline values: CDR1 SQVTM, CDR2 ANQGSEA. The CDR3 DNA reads TGCAGCGTACGGGTGAGCGGGCGAGGCCACGAGCAGTACTTC. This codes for CSVRVSGRGHEQYF.